This TCR beta chain was sequenced for a study of T cells after yellow fever vaccination. On the study more broadly: Fractions low in cell number were prepared with SMART-Seq v4 Ultra Low Input.

V was pared by 5 bases and J by 7 bases, with 10 bases of the junction left unmatched. This CDR3 comprises 14 residues. Germline V gene sequence: CDR1 MNHNS, CDR2 SASEGT. This clonotype was observed a few times. Its specificity is unknown. General study results and limits: The study re-detected most primary-vaccination clones after the booster (96% CD4, roughly 88% CD8).

The TCR cDNA carried a universal primer site and UMIs from 5'RACE template switching. TCRdb analysed the 5' RACE reads with MiXCR anew, one entry per CDR3 protein. The sample includes a few hundred thousand distinct CDR3 sequences, approximately 16% of them seen just once. The TCR was taken from a man aged 18 to 29 who received the YFV17D yellow fever vaccine. The chain uses TRBV6-1 and TRBJ1-2, with 7 bases that match TRBD1. Sequencing used PBMCs, obtained 5 to 6 days after the first yellow fever vaccination. The CDR3 region is CASSLDRELSGYTF. For the CDR3, the DNA is TGTGCCAGCAGTCTTGACAGGGAACTCAGTGGCTACACCTTC.